Described below is a single TCR beta chain sequence and its context. Its antigen is currently unknown. Per-sample yields of isolated PBMCs were at least 6.5 million. After removal of 5 bases from V and 8 bases from J, the junction contained 7 bases not matched to a gene. CDR3 length equals 13 residues. The entry originates in a study of blood T cells in healthy people across ages. Study-level findings and limits: There was no known CMV status for donors, so expanded clonotype changes were possibly confounded. Aged donors had fewer naive CD4+ cells and lower diversity than long-lived donors.

A J-beta primer mix and a sample-barcoded 5' primer were used in a second PCR of roughly 7 to 12 cycles. Paired-end reads containing CDR3 totaled no fewer than 2.5 million for each sample. TCRdb independently ran MiXCR on the 5' RACE reads; one entry per CDR3 protein. The data contain about 620,000 distinct CDR3 sequences, 45% to 60% of them singletons. The sequence derives from a woman of 80 years or more in good health. The sequenced sample was blood. The chain uses TRBV12-3 or TRBV12-4 and TRBJ1-2; 8 bases are shared with TRBD1. This CDR3 is CASSPRTGYGYTF. The DNA of the CDR3 is TGTGCCAGCAGTCCTCGGACAGGGTACGGCTACACCTTC.